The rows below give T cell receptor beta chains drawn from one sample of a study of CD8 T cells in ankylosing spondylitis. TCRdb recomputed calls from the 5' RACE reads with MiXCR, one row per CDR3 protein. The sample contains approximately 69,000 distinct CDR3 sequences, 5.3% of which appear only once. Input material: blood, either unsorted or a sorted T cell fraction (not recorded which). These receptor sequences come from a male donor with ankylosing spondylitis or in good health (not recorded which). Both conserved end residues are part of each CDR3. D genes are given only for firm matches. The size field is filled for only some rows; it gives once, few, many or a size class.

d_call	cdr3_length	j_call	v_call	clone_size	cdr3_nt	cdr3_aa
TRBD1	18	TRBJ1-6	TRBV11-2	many	TGTGCCAGCAGCTTAATTGAAATATGGACAGGGGTCAATTCACCCCTCCACTTT	CASSLIEIWTGVNSPLHF
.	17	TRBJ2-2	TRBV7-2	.	TGTGCCAGCAGCACCAGAGGCGCGGCCACGAACACCGGGGAGCTGTTTTTT	CASSTRGAATNTGELFF
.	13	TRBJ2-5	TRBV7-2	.	TGTGCCAGCAGCTCCCAGGGGAAGGAGACCCAGTACTTC	CASSSQGKETQYF
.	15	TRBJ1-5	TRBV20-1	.	TGCAGTGCTGCCCAGGGAAACAGGGGCAATCAGCCCCAGCATTTT	CSAAQGNRGNQPQHF
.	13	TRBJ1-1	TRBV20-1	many	TGCAGTGCTAGAGATCCAGGGATCACTGAAGCTTTCTTT	CSARDPGITEAFF
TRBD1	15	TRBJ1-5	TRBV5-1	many	TGCGCCAGCAGCTTTTGGACAGGGGGCAATCAGCCCCAGCATTTT	CASSFWTGGNQPQHF
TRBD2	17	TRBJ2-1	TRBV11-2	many	TGTGCCAGCTCCCTAGCGGGGGGTACGAGCTCCTACAATGAGCAGTTCTTC	CASSLAGGTSSYNEQFF
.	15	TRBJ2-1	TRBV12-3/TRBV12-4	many	TGTGCCAGCAGTCCAGGGGTAGCGGTCTACAATGAGCAGTTCTTC	CASSPGVAVYNEQFF
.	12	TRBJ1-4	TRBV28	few	TGTGCCGGGGGGGCTGCTAATGAAAAACTGTTTTTT	CAGGAANEKLFF
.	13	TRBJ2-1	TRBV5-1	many	TGCGCCAGCAGCTTGGGGGAGTACAATGAGCAGTTCTTC	CASSLGEYNEQFF
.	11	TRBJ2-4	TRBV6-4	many	TGTGCCAGCAGGACAGCAAGCATTCAGTACTTC	CASRTASIQYF
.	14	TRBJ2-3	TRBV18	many	TGTGCCAGCTCACCACGGGGGAAAGATGATACGCAGTATTTT	CASSPRGKDDTQYF
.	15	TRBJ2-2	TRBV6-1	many	TGTGCCAGCAGGGGTCTTCTGAAGGACACCGGGGAGCTGTTTTTT	CASRGLLKDTGELFF
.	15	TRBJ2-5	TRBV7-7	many	TGTGCTAGCAGCTTGGGGATTTCGGGGGAAGAGACCCAGTACTTC	CASSLGISGEETQYF
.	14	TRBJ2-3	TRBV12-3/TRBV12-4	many	TGTGCCAGCAGTTCGGGGGGCCCGGCAGATACGCAGTATTTT	CASSSGGPADTQYF
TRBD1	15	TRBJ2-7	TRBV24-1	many	TGTGCCACCAGTGACGTCGGGACAGGGTCCTACGAGCAGTACTTC	CATSDVGTGSYEQYF
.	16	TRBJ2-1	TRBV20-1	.	TGCAGTGCTAGAGATGATCCGGCTTCCTGGGCTCCTGAGCAGTTCTTC	CSARDDPASWAPEQFF
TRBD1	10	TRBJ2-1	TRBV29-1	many	TGCAGCGTTTGGACAGGGCACCGGTTCTTC	CSVWTGHRFF
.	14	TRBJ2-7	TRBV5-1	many	TGCGCCAGCAGCCGTCGGGACGGGGACTACGAGCAGTACTTC	CASSRRDGDYEQYF
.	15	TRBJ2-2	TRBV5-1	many	TGCGCCAGCAGCGCCCGCTCTACTGCTGACGGGGAGCTGTTTTTT	CASSARSTADGELFF
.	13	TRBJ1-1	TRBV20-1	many	TGCAGTGCTAGATTCAGGGGCCACACTGAAGCTTTCTTT	CSARFRGHTEAFF
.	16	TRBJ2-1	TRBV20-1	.	TGCAGTGCTAGGGATATGGGGGGGCCCACCTACAATGAGCAGTTCTTC	CSARDMGGPTYNEQFF
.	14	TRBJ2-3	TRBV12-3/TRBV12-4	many	TGTGCCAGCAGTTTACAGGACAGCACAGATACGCAGTATTTT	CASSLQDSTDTQYF
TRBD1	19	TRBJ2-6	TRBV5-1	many	TGCGCCAGCAGCTTGGTTCAGGGACAGGGGAGCTCTGGGGCCAACGTCCTGACTTTC	CASSLVQGQGSSGANVLTF
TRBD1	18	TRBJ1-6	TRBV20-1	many	TGCAGTGCTAGACTCCCGGGACAGCTGAGCTCCTATAATTCACCCCTCCACTTT	CSARLPGQLSSYNSPLHF
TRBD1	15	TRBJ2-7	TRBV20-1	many	TGCAGTGCTAGAGGTCAACATGACAGGGGGCTTGAGCAGTACTTC	CSARGQHDRGLEQYF
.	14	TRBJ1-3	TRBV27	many	TGTGCCAGCGGAACAGGGACTTCTGGAAACACCATATATTTT	CASGTGTSGNTIYF